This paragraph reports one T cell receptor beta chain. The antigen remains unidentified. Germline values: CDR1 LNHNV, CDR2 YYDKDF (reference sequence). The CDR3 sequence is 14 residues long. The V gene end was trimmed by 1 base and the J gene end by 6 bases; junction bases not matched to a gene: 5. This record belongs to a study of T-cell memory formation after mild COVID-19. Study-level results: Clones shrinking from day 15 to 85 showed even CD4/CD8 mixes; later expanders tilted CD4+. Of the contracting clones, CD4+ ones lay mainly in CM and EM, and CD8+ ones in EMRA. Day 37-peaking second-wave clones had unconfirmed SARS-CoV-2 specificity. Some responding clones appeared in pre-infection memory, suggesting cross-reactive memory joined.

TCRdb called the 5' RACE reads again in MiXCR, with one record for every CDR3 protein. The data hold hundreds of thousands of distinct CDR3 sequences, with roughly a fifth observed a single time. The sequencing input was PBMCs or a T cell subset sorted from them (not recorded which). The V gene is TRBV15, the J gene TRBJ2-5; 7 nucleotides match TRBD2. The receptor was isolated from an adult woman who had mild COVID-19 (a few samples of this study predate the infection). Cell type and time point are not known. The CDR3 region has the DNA TGTGCCACCAGCAGAGTTACTAGCGCTAAGACCCAGTACTTC. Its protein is CATSRVTSAKTQYF.